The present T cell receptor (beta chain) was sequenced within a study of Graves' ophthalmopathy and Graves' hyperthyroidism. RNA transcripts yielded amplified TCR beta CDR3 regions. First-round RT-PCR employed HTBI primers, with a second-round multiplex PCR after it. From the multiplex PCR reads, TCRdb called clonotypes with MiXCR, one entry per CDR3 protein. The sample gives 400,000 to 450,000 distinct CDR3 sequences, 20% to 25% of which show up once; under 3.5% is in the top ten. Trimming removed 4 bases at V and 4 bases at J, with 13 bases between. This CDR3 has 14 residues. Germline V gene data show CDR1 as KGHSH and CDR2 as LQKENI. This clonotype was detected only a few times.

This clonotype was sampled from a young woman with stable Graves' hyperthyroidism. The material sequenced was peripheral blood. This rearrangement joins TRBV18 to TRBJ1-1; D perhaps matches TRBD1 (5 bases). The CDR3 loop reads CASSQNQGGTEAFF. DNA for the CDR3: TGTGCCAGCTCACAGAACCAGGGCGGCACTGAAGCTTTCTTT.